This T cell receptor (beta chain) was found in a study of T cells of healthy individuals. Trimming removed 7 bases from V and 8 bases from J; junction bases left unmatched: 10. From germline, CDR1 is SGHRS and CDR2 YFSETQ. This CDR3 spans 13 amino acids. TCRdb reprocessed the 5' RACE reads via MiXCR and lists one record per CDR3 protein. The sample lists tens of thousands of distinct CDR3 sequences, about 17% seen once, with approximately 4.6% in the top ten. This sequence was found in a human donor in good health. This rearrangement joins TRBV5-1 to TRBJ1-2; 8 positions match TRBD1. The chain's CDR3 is CASETGTGDGYTF. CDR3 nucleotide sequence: TGCGCCAGCGAGACAGGGACAGGCGACGGCTACACCTTC.